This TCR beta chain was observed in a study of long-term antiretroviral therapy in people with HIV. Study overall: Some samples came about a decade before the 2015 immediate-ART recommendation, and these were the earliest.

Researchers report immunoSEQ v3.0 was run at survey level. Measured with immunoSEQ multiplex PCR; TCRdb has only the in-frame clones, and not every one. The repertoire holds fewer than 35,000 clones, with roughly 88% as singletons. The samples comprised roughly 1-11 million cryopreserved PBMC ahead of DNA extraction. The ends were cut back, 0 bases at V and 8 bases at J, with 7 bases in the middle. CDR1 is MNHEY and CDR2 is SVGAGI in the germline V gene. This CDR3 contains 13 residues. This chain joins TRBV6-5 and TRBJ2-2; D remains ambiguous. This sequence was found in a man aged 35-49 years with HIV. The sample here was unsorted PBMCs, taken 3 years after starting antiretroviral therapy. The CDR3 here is CASSYSISGELFF. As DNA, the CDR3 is TGTGCCAGCAGTTACTCGATCTCGGGGGAGCTGTTTTTT.